These 32 T cell receptor beta chains were all obtained from the same sample, sequenced in a study of response to subunit inactivated influenza vaccine. Each CDR3 protein gets one entry after TCRdb re-called the RT-PCR reads with MiXCR. In the table there are 530,000 or so distinct CDR3 sequences, 13% to 15% of which are singletons. The sample here was PBMCs from blood, taken about 11 days after vaccination. All receptors derive from a man aged 45 to 65 who received an inactivated influenza vaccine.

The CDR3 bases are TGCGCCAGCGGGGGGCTGGCAGGGGCCAACGTCCTGACTTTC. It specifies CASGGLAGANVLTF. The chain is built from TRBV5-1 and TRBJ2-6; perhaps D is TRBD1 or TRBD2 (6 bases each). Germline V gene data show CDR1 as SGHRS and CDR2 as YFSETQ. This CDR3 region has 14 residues. V was cut by 7 bases and J by 4 bases, with 12 bases left in between.

The chain has TRBV5-1 and TRBJ2-1; D possibly matches TRBD1 or TRBD2 (5 bases each). The CDR3 has 13 residues. The germline CDR1 and CDR2 sequences are SGHRS and YFSETQ. V lost 3 bases and J lost 10, with 14 bases in between. The CDR3 bases are TGCGCCAGCAGCTGGGACGTGATCCCCGAGCAGTTCTTC. Amino acid sequence: CASSWDVIPEQFF.

The sample holds a few counts of this clonotype. This chain links TRBV7-2 with TRBJ1-5; D unclear. CDR3 length equals 16 residues. The V gene's germline CDR1 is SGHTA and CDR2 FQGNSA. V gave up 1 base and J gave up 5 bases, with 15 bases separating them. The CDR3, as DNA: TGTGCCAGCAGCTTAGATTTGGGGTTATATGATCAGCCCCAGCATTTT. Translation gives CASSLDLGLYDQPQHF.

This clonotype was seen more than once but under ten times. The genes are TRBV7-8 and TRBJ1-2; D remains ambiguous. CDR1 is SGHVS, CDR2 FQNEAQ, per germline. The germline V and J ends were trimmed by 2 bases and 8 bases, with 15 bases remaining between them. This CDR3 region has 14 residues. CDR3 DNA: TGTGCCAGCAGCTTACTAGACGGCGGGTTCGGCTACACCTTC. Translation: CASSLLDGGFGYTF.

This clonotype was counted only a few times. The chain carries TRBV7-9 and TRBJ2-7, with 10 bases that match TRBD1. This CDR3 contains 15 residues. The germline V gene encodes CDR1 SEHNR and CDR2 FQNEAQ (reference sequence). With V trimmed by 5 bases and J by 3 bases, 7 bases remained unmatched. The DNA for the CDR3 is TGTGCCAGCAGCACAGTGGGGACAGGGGTCTACGAGCAGTACTTC. It is translated as CASSTVGTGVYEQYF.

The J gene is TRBJ2-1, the V gene TRBV7-2, with D possibly matching TRBD1 (5 bases). V lost 2 bases to trimming and J lost 6 bases, with 17 bases between them. This CDR3 region has 16 residues. The germline V gene has CDR1 SGHTA and CDR2 FQGNSA. CDR3 coding DNA: TGTGCCAGCAGCTTATGGGGCACAGCATCAGGCAATGAGCAGTTCTTC. Its translation is CASSLWGTASGNEQFF.

This chain joins TRBV20-1 and TRBJ2-5; no clear D gene. The CDR3 contains 17 residues. Looked up from germline, CDR1 is DFQATT and CDR2 is SNEGSKA (reference sequence). With 1 base removed from V and 1 base from J, the gap between germline ends came to 19 bases. The DNA of the CDR3 is TGCAGTGCTAGAGTTGTCCAGCGCCGTATGCTCCAAGAGACCCAGTACTTC. Its protein is CSARVVQRRMLQETQYF.

This clonotype has more than one count but fewer than ten. The J gene is TRBJ2-7, the V gene TRBV5-1, with D possibly TRBD1 on 6 matching bases. The CDR3 loop spans 15 amino acids. Germline-derived CDR1 and CDR2 are SGHRS and YFSETQ. V was trimmed by 5 bases and J by 2 bases, leaving 17 bases between them. CDR3 sequence (DNA): TGCGCCAGCAGGCAAGATGGGACAAACCCCTACGAGCAGTACTTC. Translated, it gives CASRQDGTNPYEQYF.

V gene TRBV6-2 or TRBV6-3 combines with J gene TRBJ1-3, with D unclear. Trimming shortened V by 7 bases and J by 1 base, and 11 bases separated the two germline ends. CDR1 and CDR2 (germline): MNHEY, SVGEGT. The CDR3 has 14 amino acids. In nucleotides, the CDR3 is TGTGCCAGCACCCTTCCAGCGTCTGGAAACACCATATATTTT. Its translation: CASTLPASGNTIYF.

This clonotype was counted a few times. This chain uses TRBV25-1 with TRBJ1-4; D unresolved. From germline, CDR1 is MGHDK and CDR2 SYGVNS. The CDR3 extends over 15 amino acids. The V and J ends lost 2 bases and 8 bases respectively, with 15 bases between them. The CDR3 reads CASSEGRSLGEKLFF. CDR3 sequence (DNA): TGTGCCAGCAGTGAAGGGAGATCTCTAGGAGAAAAACTGTTTTTT.

This clonotype turned up a few times. V and J are TRBV20-1 and TRBJ1-2; no clear D. Trimming removed 0 bases at V and 4 bases at J, with 15 bases between. The CDR3 extends over 15 amino acids. CDR1 DFQATT and CDR2 SNEGSKA come from the germline V gene (reference sequence). The CDR3 reads CSARDTGSNPYGYTF. CDR3 DNA: TGCAGTGCTAGAGATACTGGCAGTAACCCCTATGGCTACACCTTC.

J is TRBJ2-7 and V is TRBV20-1, with D possibly being TRBD1 or TRBD2 (6 bases each). The length of the CDR3 is 16 residues. Germline-derived CDR1 and CDR2 are DFQATT and SNEGSKA (reference sequence). V was shortened by 0 bases and J by 1 base, with 16 bases between the two germline ends. CDR3 in amino acids: CSARDQRRGTSYEQYF. CDR3 sequence (DNA): TGCAGTGCTAGAGATCAAAGGAGGGGGACATCCTACGAGCAGTACTTC.

The chain links TRBV5-1 to TRBJ1-3; the D is unclear. The length of the CDR3 is 15 residues. Trimming took off 4 bases at V and 0 bases at J, with 11 bases between the two ends. Germline V gene lookup returns CDR1 SGHRS and CDR2 YFSETQ. The CDR3 DNA sequence: TGCGCCAGCAGCCAGACGCCGAGCTCTGGAAACACCATATATTTT. Its translation: CASSQTPSSGNTIYF.

This clonotype was found many times. The rearrangement uses TRBV12-3 or TRBV12-4 and TRBJ2-3; perhaps D is TRBD1 or TRBD2 (5 bases each). The CDR3 contains 15 residues. Trimming left V 9 bases short and J 4 bases short, with 20 bases between. CDR3 region: CASSRGALGADTQYF. In nucleotides, the CDR3 is TGTGCCAGTTCCCGTGGGGCCCTCGGGGCAGATACGCAGTATTTT.

This clonotype was seen a few times. The V call is TRBV19, the J call TRBJ2-1; 9 positions agree with TRBD2. The CDR3 has 20 amino acids. V was pared by 3 bases and J by 4 bases, with 19 bases of the junction left unmatched. CDR1 and CDR2 from the germline V gene are LNHDA and SQIVND (reference sequence). The CDR3 nucleotides are TGTGCCAGTAGTATGATTCTCTTGCGGGAGGGCCCACTTACATACAATGAGCAGTTCTTC. Its translation is CASSMILLREGPLTYNEQFF.

This clonotype has a handful of counts. This rearrangement joins TRBV29-1 to TRBJ1-2; the D gene is possibly TRBD1 (6 bases). Trimming removed 3 bases at V and 6 bases at J, with 8 bases between. Germline values: CDR1 SQVTM, CDR2 ANQGSEA. The CDR3 contains 11 residues. In DNA form, the CDR3 reads TGCAGCGTTGAGGGACACGATGGCTACACCTTC. The encoded protein is CSVEGHDGYTF.

A few counts support this clonotype. This chain links TRBV5-1 with TRBJ2-1; D uncertain. The CDR3 runs to 15 residues. V lost 1 base to trimming and J lost 0 bases, with 8 bases between them. Germline V gene data show CDR1 as SGHRS and CDR2 as YFSETQ. CDR3 in DNA: TGCGCCAGCAGCTTGCGACTGAGCTCCTACAATGAGCAGTTCTTC. Translated: CASSLRLSSYNEQFF.

This CDR3 reads CASSASDGYPSNSPLHF. The CDR3 DNA is TGTGCCAGCAGTGCTTCGGACGGTTACCCATCAAATTCACCCCTCCACTTT. The rearrangement joins TRBV6-1 to TRBJ1-6; no clear D. V dropped 4 bases and J dropped 7 bases, with 20 bases sitting between them. Germline lookup yields CDR1 MNHNS and CDR2 SASEGT. The CDR3 sequence is 17 residues long.

This clonotype was counted only a few times. J is TRBJ1-2 and V is TRBV7-2; the D is unclear. The CDR3 extends over 16 amino acids. Germline V gene lookup returns CDR1 SGHTA and CDR2 FQGNSA. The germline V and J ends were trimmed by 4 bases and 0 bases, with 15 bases remaining between them. The CDR3 loop is CASSYLPGLTNYGYTF. The CDR3, as DNA: TGTGCCAGCAGCTACCTTCCAGGCCTGACTAACTATGGCTACACCTTC.

V usage is TRBV12-3 or TRBV12-4 and J usage is TRBJ2-5; TRBD2 agrees at 8 bases. The CDR3 contains 14 residues. J was trimmed by 5 bases and V by 3 bases; bases with no gene match: 5. CDR3 nucleotides: TGTGCCAGCAGTTTGCGACTAGCGTTGGAGACCCAGTACTTC. Translated, it gives CASSLRLALETQYF.

This clonotype was counted a few times. The genes are TRBV7-2 and TRBJ1-3, with D possibly being TRBD1 (6 bases). Germline CDR1 and CDR2: SGHTA and FQGNSA. V gave up 5 bases and J gave up 2 bases, with 10 bases separating them. There are 14 residues in the CDR3. The CDR3 nucleotides are TGTGCCAGCAGCACCACAGGGACTGGAAACACCATATATTTT. It yields the protein CASSTTGTGNTIYF.

This clonotype was detected a few times. The chain combines TRBV6-2 or TRBV6-3 with TRBJ2-3; D might be TRBD1 (6 bases). Germline V gene sequence: CDR1 MNHEY, CDR2 SVGEGT. V was pared by 4 bases and J by 2 bases, with 13 bases between. CDR3 length: 15 residues. CDR3 protein: CASSSYRDNTDTQYF. The CDR3 bases are TGTGCCAGCAGTTCCTACCGGGACAACACAGATACGCAGTATTTT.

This sequence joins TRBV29-1 and TRBJ2-7; a weak D match, TRBD1 (5 bases). The CDR3 runs to 14 residues. V was clipped by 1 base and J by 2 bases, with 12 bases between them. Germline V CDR1 and CDR2: SQVTM, ANQGSEA. The CDR3 is CSVEGETGTYEQYF. CDR3 coding DNA: TGCAGCGTTGAAGGGGAAACAGGAACCTACGAGCAGTACTTC.

This clonotype was recorded a few times. The rearrangement links TRBV6-5 to TRBJ2-3; no definite D call. Trimming shortened V by 0 bases and J by 5 bases, and 12 bases separated the two germline ends. CDR3 size: 15 residues. Germline V gene lookup returns CDR1 MNHEY and CDR2 SVGAGI. Here the CDR3 reads CASSYSVRAEDTQYF. The CDR3 DNA reads as TGTGCCAGCAGTTACTCGGTCCGGGCCGAAGATACGCAGTATTTT.

This rearrangement joins TRBV10-3 to TRBJ2-7; D remains unclear. Germline V gene lookup returns CDR1 ENHRY and CDR2 SYGVKD. Deletions cut 4 bases from V and 1 base from J, with 11 bases between. This CDR3 has 14 residues. The CDR3 DNA sequence: TGTGCCATCAGTGGGCAGGCAGATTCCTACGAGCAGTACTTC. Translation gives CAISGQADSYEQYF.

The chain employs TRBV29-1 and TRBJ2-5; the D gene is possibly TRBD1 (6 bases). With 3 bases removed from V and 5 bases from J, the gap between germline ends came to 19 bases. Germline V CDR1 and CDR2: SQVTM, ANQGSEA. The CDR3 extends over 15 amino acids. The CDR3 spells CSVDSGRGYGETQYF. As DNA, the CDR3 is TGCAGCGTTGACTCAGGCAGGGGATATGGGGAGACCCAGTACTTC.

This clonotype has more than one count but fewer than ten. This rearrangement joins TRBV7-9 to TRBJ1-6; D is unclear. CDR1 and CDR2 from the germline V gene are SEHNR and FQNEAQ (reference sequence). The ends were cut back, 1 base at V and 5 bases at J, with 6 bases in the middle. This CDR3 spans 14 amino acids. CDR3 sequence reads: CASSLEVDNSPLHF. Written as DNA, the CDR3 is TGTGCCAGCAGCTTAGAGGTCGATAATTCACCCCTCCACTTT. The full variable domain, completed using reference TRBV7-9 and TRBJ1-6, is DTGVSQNPRHKITKRGQNVTFRCDPISEHNRLYWYRQTLGQGPEFLTYFQNEAQLEKSRLLSDRFSAERPKGSFSTLEIQRTEQGDSAMYLCASSLEVDNSPLHFGNGTRLTVT.

This clonotype was recorded at least ten times. The chain is built from TRBV29-1 and TRBJ2-3; no reliable D call. V dropped 7 bases and J dropped 4 bases, with 12 bases sitting between them. The CDR3 contains 12 residues. The V gene's germline CDR1 is SQVTM and CDR2 ANQGSEA. The DNA of the CDR3 is TGCAGCGGCAGGCCGAGGTCAGATACGCAGTATTTT. Translating it yields CSGRPRSDTQYF.

V gene TRBV11-2 combines with J gene TRBJ2-3; D remains unclear. The CDR3 runs to 16 residues. V shed 5 bases and J shed 2 bases, with 17 bases lying between them. The germline gives CDR1 SGHAT, CDR2 FQNNGV. CDR3 amino acids: CASSLCPFLSTDTQYF. The CDR3 region has the DNA TGTGCCAGCAGCCTGTGTCCCTTCCTGTCCACAGATACGCAGTATTTT.

This clonotype was observed a few times. The chain combines TRBV4-3 with TRBJ2-2, with no clear D. CDR1 and CDR2 (germline): LGHNA, YSLEER. The CDR3 covers 13 residues. The V gene lost 0 bases and the J gene lost 5 bases, with 4 bases spanning the gap. Here the CDR3 DNA reads TGCGCCAGCAGCCAAGAAAGAACCGGGGAGCTGTTTTTT. Its protein product is CASSQERTGELFF.

This clonotype was counted between two and nine times. J is TRBJ2-7 and V is TRBV20-1, with 11 bases that match TRBD2. CDR1 and CDR2 (germline): DFQATT, SNEGSKA (reference sequence). The CDR3 sequence is 15 residues long. V was pared by 5 bases and J by 7 bases, with 13 bases of the junction left unmatched. DNA for the CDR3: TGCAGTGCTCGGAACCCGGGACTAGCGGCTCGGGAGCAGTACTTC. This translates into CSARNPGLAAREQYF.

This chain joins TRBV15 and TRBJ2-7, with TRBD2 matching over 7 bases. Germline CDR1 is LNHNV and CDR2 is YYDKDF (reference sequence). Trimming at V came to 5 bases and at J to 1 base, leaving 5 bases not matched to a gene. The CDR3 runs 14 residues. CDR3 DNA sequence: TGTGCCACCAGCCCGGGACTACCATCCTACGAGCAGTACTTC. This sequence encodes CATSPGLPSYEQYF. Using reference TRBV15 and TRBJ2-7 for the parts outside the CDR3, the full variable domain is DAMVIQNPRYQVTQFGKPVTLSCSQTLNHNVMYWYQQKSSQAPKLLFHYYDKDFNNEADTPDNFQSRRPNTSFCFLDIRSPGLGDTAMYLCATSPGLPSYEQYFGPGTRLTVT.